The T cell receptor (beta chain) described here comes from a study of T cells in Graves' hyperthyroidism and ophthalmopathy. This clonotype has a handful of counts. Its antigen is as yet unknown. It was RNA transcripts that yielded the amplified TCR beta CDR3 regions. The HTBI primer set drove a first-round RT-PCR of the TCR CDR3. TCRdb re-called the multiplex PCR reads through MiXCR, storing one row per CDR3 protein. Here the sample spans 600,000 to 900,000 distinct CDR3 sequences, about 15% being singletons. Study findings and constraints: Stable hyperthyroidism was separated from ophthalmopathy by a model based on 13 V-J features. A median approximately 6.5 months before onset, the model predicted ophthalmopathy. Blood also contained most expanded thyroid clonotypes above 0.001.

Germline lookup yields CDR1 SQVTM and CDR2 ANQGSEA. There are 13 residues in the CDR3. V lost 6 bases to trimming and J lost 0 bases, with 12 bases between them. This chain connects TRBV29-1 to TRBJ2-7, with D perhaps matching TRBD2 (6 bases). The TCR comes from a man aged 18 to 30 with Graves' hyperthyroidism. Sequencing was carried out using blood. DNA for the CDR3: TGCAGCGTCCCTGGAGGGGACTCCTACGAGCAGTACTTC. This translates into CSVPGGDSYEQYF.